This is a list of T cell receptor beta chains from one sample in a study of PD-1 blockade in mismatch repair-deficient tumors. Using immunoSEQ multiplex PCR, the repertoire was profiled, and TCRdb retains in-frame clones only, with some absent. The sample carries 11,000 to 15,000 clones, roughly 82% recorded once. The sample was PBMCs, taken less than 15 weeks after starting pembrolizumab. The source is an adult with mismatch repair-deficient cancer. Both conserved end residues are part of each CDR3. Fields, in order: J gene, V gene, CDR3 protein.

>TRBJ1-5|TRBV28
CASSFSEGARRLQHF
>TRBJ2-7|TRBV5-1
CASSLVGSGLYEQYF
>TRBJ1-4|TRBV29-1
CSVGTANEKLFF
>TRBJ2-1|TRBV7-9
CASSPRGQGPTYNEQFF
>TRBJ1-5|TRBV10-1
CASRDGTKSSNQPQHF
>TRBJ2-7|TRBV6-1
CASSVVGLAGDEQYF
>TRBJ1-4|TRBV11-3
CASAVLGEKLFF
>TRBJ2-7|TRBV19
CASSELGTGGHEQYF
>TRBJ1-1|TRBV10-3
CAISVGNTEAFF
>TRBJ2-1|TRBV6-5
CASWGLNNEQFF
>TRBJ1-4|TRBV28
CASSLKGSNEKLFF
>TRBJ1-5|TRBV6-1
CASSAGQGVLFPQHF
>TRBJ1-2|TRBV19
CASSTLRGEPNYGYTF
>TRBJ1-5|TRBV5-5
CASSPRDRQGVAPQHF
>TRBJ2-7|TRBV29-1
CSVRVTSGSSEQYF
>TRBJ2-1|TRBV7-9
CASSRFGLLSYNEQFF
>TRBJ2-1|TRBV7-3
CASSLIGTSDYNEQFF
>TRBJ2-1|TRBV28
CASSLGDRFGEQFF
>TRBJ2-5|TRBV9
CASSVVSSGRQETQYF
>TRBJ2-3|TRBV27
CASSGDRYDTQYF
>TRBJ2-5|TRBV6-8
CASSRDRGAPQETQYF
>TRBJ1-1|TRBV5-1
CASSPGTVNTEAFF